This paragraph reports one T cell receptor beta chain. This CDR3 has 15 amino acids. Germline CDR1 LNHDA, CDR2 SQIVND (reference sequence). Trimming left V 4 bases short and J 8 bases short, with 15 bases between. This entry comes from a study of shared T cell receptors in the human thymus. TCRdb's copy holds only in-frame clones and misses some; the assay was immunoSEQ multiplex PCR. The profile shows roughly 710,000 clones, 75% to 90% of them singletons. In addition, the sample was reused for a study of human thymus T cells. That work states: Each of the donors was a healthy Finnish infant who was undergoing open corrective cardiac surgery for congenital heart defects. Thymus tissue was removed during corrective cardiac surgery. Usage of V and J genes appeared biased in thymic and blood repertoires. Unrelated individuals had highly overlapping thymic repertoires, as reported in related research.

J is TRBJ1-6 and V is TRBV19; weak D call: TRBD1 (6 bases). The sample consisted of thymocytes. The TCR comes from a girl under three years old with a congenital heart defect. The CDR3 region is CASSRQDRRHSPLHF. In DNA, the CDR3 is TGTGCCAGTAGTAGACAGGATCGAAGGCATTCACCCCTCCACTTT. Full variable domain (rest looked up from reference TRBV19 and TRBJ1-6): DGGITQSPKYLFRKEGQNVTLSCEQNLNHDAMYWYRQDPGQGLRLIYYSQIVNDFQKGDIAEGYSVSREKKESFPLTVTSAQKNPTAFYLCASSRQDRRHSPLHFGNGTRLTVT.